This TCR beta chain is from a study of CD8+ T cells in alopecia areata. Study as a whole: Treated patients were dosed with oral tofacitinib, taking 5 to 10 mg twice daily. Whole-study results and caveats: Persistence during tofacitinib was seen for many expanded lesional clones in scalp and blood. Scalp clonality and expanded CD8+ clones among the top 100 showed significant decreases with tofacitinib.

The CDR3 runs to 16 residues. With 5 bases removed from V and 8 bases from J, the gap between germline ends came to 22 bases. Germline V gene sequence: CDR1 LNHNV, CDR2 YYDKDF (reference sequence). TCR sequencing used cDNA made by reverse transcription of extracted RNA. Repertoires were generated with immunoSEQ multiplex PCR, while TCRdb's copy carries only in-frame clones and drops some. The sample gives about 190,000 clones, around 60% of which show up once; roughly 0.71% is in the top ten. Regarding treatment: oral pan-JAK inhibitor, 5-10 mg twice daily. Of note for this clone: What it binds is unknown.

Sequenced material: CD4+ T cells sorted from blood, taken at week 4, from a patient treated with tofacitinib. The V call is TRBV15, the J call TRBJ2-1; the D call may be TRBD1 or TRBD2 (5 bases each). The clonotype comes from a human donor with alopecia areata. The CDR3 here is CATSPNYGPQGDEQFF. CDR3 coding DNA: TGTGCCACCAGCCCTAACTATGGACCCCAGGGAGATGAGCAGTTCTTC. The complete variable domain, with remaining parts taken from reference TRBV15 and TRBJ2-1, reads DAMVIQNPRYQVTQFGKPVTLSCSQTLNHNVMYWYQQKSSQAPKLLFHYYDKDFNNEADTPDNFQSRRPNTSFCFLDIRSPGLGDTAMYLCATSPNYGPQGDEQFFGPGTRLTVL.